These 18 T cell receptor beta chains share one sample of origin, sequenced in a study of blood T cell repertoires in COVID-19. The data were produced by immunoSEQ multiplex PCR, yet TCRdb's version contains in-frame clones alone and is incomplete. The sample lists 100,000 to 150,000 clones, around 86% occurring once. Source material: peripheral blood. Receptor source: a man aged 40-49 years with acute or convalescent COVID-19.

This clone was counted between two and nine times. The chain links TRBV30 to TRBJ1-1; D is ambiguous. Germline CDR1 reads GTSNPN; CDR2 reads SVGIG (reference sequence). The V end was cut by 3 bases, the J end by 4 bases, with 12 bases between. The CDR3 spans 13 residues. The CDR3: CAWSLGRSTEAFF. The CDR3 bases are TGTGCCTGGAGCCTCGGAAGGAGCACTGAAGCTTTCTTT.

J is TRBJ1-3 and V is TRBV5-1; possible D gene TRBD1, 6 bases. In germline, CDR1 is SGHRS, CDR2 YFSETQ. Trimming left V 5 bases short and J 0 bases short, with 12 bases between. There are 15 residues in the CDR3. CDR3 region: CASRADRSSGNTIYF. Here the CDR3 DNA reads TGCGCCAGCAGAGCCGACAGGTCCTCTGGAAACACCATATATTTT.

This sequence joins TRBV12-3 or TRBV12-4 and TRBJ2-3, with a tentative D call TRBD1 (6 bases). Trimming pared 7 bases from V and 8 bases from J, leaving 16 bases between. The CDR3 extends over 13 amino acids. DNA for the CDR3: TGTGCCAGCACTTTCAACAGGGTCGGTACGCAGTATTTT. Translation gives CASTFNRVGTQYF.

The V and J genes are TRBV24-1 and TRBJ1-5; D gene unclear. V shed 3 bases and J shed 10 bases, with 15 bases lying between them. Germline loops: CDR1 KGHDR, CDR2 SFDVKD. The CDR3 is made up of 14 amino acids. This chain's CDR3 is CATSDNTNGIPQHF. CDR3 nucleotides: TGTGCCACCAGTGATAATACTAATGGAATACCCCAGCATTTT.

The rearrangement joins TRBV5-1 to TRBJ1-3; 9 nucleotides align to TRBD1. V was pared by 4 bases and J by 2 bases, with 4 bases of the junction left unmatched. CDR3 length: 15 amino acids. Germline assignment: CDR1 SGHRS and CDR2 YFSETQ. CDR3 protein: CASSGDRDPGNTIYF. CDR3 nucleotide sequence: TGCGCCAGCAGCGGGGACAGGGACCCTGGAAACACCATATATTTT.

This clone was counted a single time. This chain links TRBV18 with TRBJ2-3, with D possibly TRBD2 on 5 matching bases. CDR3 length: 15 residues. Germline CDR1 and CDR2: KGHSH and LQKENI. V lost 1 base, J lost 0 bases, and 8 bases lay in between. The CDR3 DNA follows: TGTGCCAGCTCACCACTAGCGACTAGCACAGATACGCAGTATTTT. Its translation is CASSPLATSTDTQYF.

This chain joins TRBV5-1 and TRBJ1-2; D unresolved. Trimming stripped 3 bases from V and 4 bases from J, with 10 bases between. Germline CDR1 SGHRS, CDR2 YFSETQ. CDR3 length equals 13 residues. As DNA, the CDR3 is TGCGCCAGCAGCTCCCAGGTCACCTATGGCTACACCTTC. Translating gives CASSSQVTYGYTF.

V and J are TRBV5-1 and TRBJ1-1; D remains ambiguous. V was clipped by 0 bases and J by 6 bases, with 18 bases between them. Germline values: CDR1 SGHRS, CDR2 YFSETQ. The CDR3 loop spans 16 amino acids. The CDR3 bases are TGCGCCAGCAGCTTGGACCAACCTGTTGGTCCGGCTGAAGCTTTCTTT. This sequence encodes CASSLDQPVGPAEAFF.

The chain carries TRBV28 and TRBJ1-2; D not resolved. Deletions cut 5 bases from V and 3 bases from J, with 13 bases between. From germline, CDR1 is MDHEN and CDR2 SYDVKM. This CDR3 contains 14 residues. CDR3 nucleotide sequence: TGTGCCAGCAGTCAAGCACGAATAGACTATGGCTACACCTTC. It is translated as CASSQARIDYGYTF.

The J gene is TRBJ1-2, the V gene TRBV9, with D possibly being TRBD1 (5 bases). The CDR3 totals 17 residues. The V and J ends lost 4 bases and 7 bases respectively, with 26 bases between them. From germline, CDR1 is SGDLS and CDR2 YYNGEE. CDR3 bases: TGTGCCAGCAGCCCCCGAGGCGTGGCAGGATTGCAGGGTGGCTACACCTTC. Translated, it gives CASSPRGVAGLQGGYTF.

The V call is TRBV6-5, the J call TRBJ2-3, with 7 bases fitting TRBD1. The germline V gene encodes CDR1 MNHEY and CDR2 SVGAGI. J gave up 5 bases and V 5 bases, and 7 bases lay outside the gene matches. The CDR3 runs to 14 residues. CDR3 sequence: CASSRDSPGDTQYF. The CDR3 bases are TGTGCCAGCAGTAGGGACAGCCCCGGAGATACGCAGTATTTT.

The chain employs TRBV6-5 and TRBJ1-1; D perhaps matches TRBD1 (5 bases). Germline V gives CDR1 MNHEY, CDR2 SVGAGI. Trimming pared 2 bases from V and 6 bases from J, leaving 10 bases between. The CDR3 length is 13 residues. As DNA, the CDR3 is TGTGCCAGCAGTTACGGCAGGGTCGCTGAAGCTTTCTTT. As protein: CASSYGRVAEAFF.

The V call is TRBV7-9, the J call TRBJ1-3, with unresolved D. CDR3 length: 14 residues. CDR1 and CDR2 from the germline V gene are SEHNR and FQNEAQ (reference sequence). Trimming stripped 5 bases from V and 7 bases from J, with 15 bases between. The CDR3 here is CASSPRTAGNTIYF. The CDR3 DNA follows: TGTGCCAGCAGCCCTAGGACTGCCGGGAACACCATATATTTT.

This chain connects TRBV6-1 to TRBJ1-2; D ambiguous. The CDR3 is 14 amino acids. CDR1 and CDR2 from the germline V gene are MNHNS and SASEGT. The ends were cut back, 0 bases at V and 2 bases at J, with 7 bases in the middle. The DNA for the CDR3 is TGTGCCAGCAGTGAAGCTCACAGAAACTATGGCTACACCTTC. Protein sequence: CASSEAHRNYGYTF.

This chain links TRBV5-1 with TRBJ2-5, with 15 positions matching TRBD2. The CDR3 extends over 17 amino acids. CDR1 and CDR2 (germline): SGHRS, YFSETQ. Unmatched junction bases numbered 9, after V lost 4 bases and J lost 5 bases. Here the CDR3 reads CASSQGLAGGGRETQYF. The CDR3 region has the DNA TGCGCCAGCAGCCAGGGACTAGCGGGAGGTGGCCGGGAGACCCAGTACTTC.

The chain links TRBV18 to TRBJ2-2; the D is unclear. This CDR3 is 14 amino acids long. CDR1 and CDR2 from the germline V gene are KGHSH and LQKENI. V was clipped by 3 bases and J by 1 base, with 6 bases between them. CDR3 in DNA: TGTGCCAGCTCACCGTCCAAGAACACCGGGGAGCTGTTTTTT. Its translation: CASSPSKNTGELFF.

The chain carries TRBV29-1 and TRBJ1-1; D uncertain. V lost 4 bases, J lost 1 base, and 7 bases lay in between. This CDR3 has 12 amino acids. Germline-derived CDR1 and CDR2 are SQVTM and ANQGSEA. CDR3 in DNA: TGCAGCGTTGGGTACGGGAACACTGAAGCTTTCTTT. Amino acid sequence: CSVGYGNTEAFF.

The rearrangement uses TRBV3-1 (or the pseudogene TRBV3-2) and TRBJ1-4; possibly TRBD1 for D (6 bases). Germline V gene sequence: CDR1 LGHDT, CDR2 YNNKEL (reference sequence). Trimming took off 0 bases at V and 4 bases at J, with 9 bases between the two ends. CDR3 length: 15 amino acids. In DNA form, the CDR3 reads TGTGCCAGCAGCCAAGATCAGGGGTTTAATGAAAAACTGTTTTTT. It is translated as CASSQDQGFNEKLFF.